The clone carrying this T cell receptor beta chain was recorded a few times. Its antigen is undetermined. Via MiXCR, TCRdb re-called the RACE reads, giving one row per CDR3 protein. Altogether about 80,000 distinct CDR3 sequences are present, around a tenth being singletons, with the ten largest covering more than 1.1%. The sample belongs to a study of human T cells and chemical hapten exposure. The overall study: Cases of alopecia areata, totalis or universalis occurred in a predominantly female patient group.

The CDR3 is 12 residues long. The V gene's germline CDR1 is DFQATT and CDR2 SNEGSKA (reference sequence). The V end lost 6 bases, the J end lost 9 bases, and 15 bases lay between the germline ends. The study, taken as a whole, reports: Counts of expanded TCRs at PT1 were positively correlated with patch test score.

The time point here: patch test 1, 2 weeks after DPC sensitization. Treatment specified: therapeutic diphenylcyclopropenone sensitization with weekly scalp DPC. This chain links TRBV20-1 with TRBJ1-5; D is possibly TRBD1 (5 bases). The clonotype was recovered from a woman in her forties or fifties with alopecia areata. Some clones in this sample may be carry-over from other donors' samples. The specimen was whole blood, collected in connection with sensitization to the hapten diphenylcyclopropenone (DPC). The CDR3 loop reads CSAIRRGRPQHF. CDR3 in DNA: TGCAGTGCGATCCGACGGGGGAGGCCCCAGCATTTT.